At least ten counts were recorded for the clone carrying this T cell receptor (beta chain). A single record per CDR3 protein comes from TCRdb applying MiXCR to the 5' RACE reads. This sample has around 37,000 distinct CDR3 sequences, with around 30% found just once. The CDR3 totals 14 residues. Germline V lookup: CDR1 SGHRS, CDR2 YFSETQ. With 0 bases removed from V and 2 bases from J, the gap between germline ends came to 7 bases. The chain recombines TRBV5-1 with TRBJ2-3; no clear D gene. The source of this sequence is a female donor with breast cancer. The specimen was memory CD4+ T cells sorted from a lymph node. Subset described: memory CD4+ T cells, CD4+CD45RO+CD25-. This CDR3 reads CASSLVLNTDTQYF. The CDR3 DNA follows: TGCGCCAGCAGCTTGGTGTTGAACACAGATACGCAGTATTTT.